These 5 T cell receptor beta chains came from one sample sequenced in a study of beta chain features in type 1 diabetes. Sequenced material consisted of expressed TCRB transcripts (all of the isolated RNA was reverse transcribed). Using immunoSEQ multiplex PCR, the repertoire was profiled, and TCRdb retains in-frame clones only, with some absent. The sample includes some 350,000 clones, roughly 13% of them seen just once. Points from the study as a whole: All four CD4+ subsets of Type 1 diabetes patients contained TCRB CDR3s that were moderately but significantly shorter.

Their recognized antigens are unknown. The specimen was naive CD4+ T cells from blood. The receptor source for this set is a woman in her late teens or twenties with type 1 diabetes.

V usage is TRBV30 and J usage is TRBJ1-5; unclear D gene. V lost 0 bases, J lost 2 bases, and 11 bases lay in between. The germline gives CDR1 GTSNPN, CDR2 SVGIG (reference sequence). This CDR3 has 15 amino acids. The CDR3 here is CAWSVGGAGNQPQHF. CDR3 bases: TGTGCCTGGAGTGTCGGAGGAGCCGGCAATCAGCCCCAGCATTTT.

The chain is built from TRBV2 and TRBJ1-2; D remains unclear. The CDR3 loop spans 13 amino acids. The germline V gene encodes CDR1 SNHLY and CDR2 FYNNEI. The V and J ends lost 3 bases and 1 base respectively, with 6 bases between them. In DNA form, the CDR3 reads TGTGCCAGCAGTGATCAGGATAACTATGGCTACACCTTC. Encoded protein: CASSDQDNYGYTF.

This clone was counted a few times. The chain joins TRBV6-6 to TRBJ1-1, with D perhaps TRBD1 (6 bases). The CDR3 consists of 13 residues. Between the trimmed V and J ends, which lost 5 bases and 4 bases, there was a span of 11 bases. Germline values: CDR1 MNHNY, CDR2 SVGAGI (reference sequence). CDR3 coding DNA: TGTGCCAGCAGTCCTCAGGGGAGCACTGAAGCTTTCTTT. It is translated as CASSPQGSTEAFF.

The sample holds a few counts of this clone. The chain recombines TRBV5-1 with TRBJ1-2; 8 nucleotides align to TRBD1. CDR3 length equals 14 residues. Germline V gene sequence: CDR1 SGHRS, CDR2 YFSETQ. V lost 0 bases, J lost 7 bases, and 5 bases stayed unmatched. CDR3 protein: CASSLGGQGGGYTF. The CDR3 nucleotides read TGCGCCAGCAGCTTGGGAGGACAGGGTGGTGGCTACACCTTC.

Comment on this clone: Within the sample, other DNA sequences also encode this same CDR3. CDR3 in DNA: TGTGCCAGCAGCCTGGGGGGACAGGGGAACACTGAAGCTTTCTTT. Translation: CASSLGGQGNTEAFF. This sequence joins TRBV5-4 and TRBJ1-1; 9 bases match TRBD1. This CDR3 contains 15 residues. The J segment lost 1 base and the V segment lost 4 bases, leaving 5 bases of the junction unmatched. Germline V gene data show CDR1 as SGHNT and CDR2 as YYREEE (reference sequence). Filled out from reference TRBV5-4 and TRBJ1-1, the complete variable domain reads ETGVTQSPTHLIKTRGQQVTLRCSSQSGHNTVSWYQQALGQGPQFIFQYYREEENGRGNFPPRFSGLQFPNYSSELNVNALELDDSALYLCASSLGGQGNTEAFFGQGTRLTVV.